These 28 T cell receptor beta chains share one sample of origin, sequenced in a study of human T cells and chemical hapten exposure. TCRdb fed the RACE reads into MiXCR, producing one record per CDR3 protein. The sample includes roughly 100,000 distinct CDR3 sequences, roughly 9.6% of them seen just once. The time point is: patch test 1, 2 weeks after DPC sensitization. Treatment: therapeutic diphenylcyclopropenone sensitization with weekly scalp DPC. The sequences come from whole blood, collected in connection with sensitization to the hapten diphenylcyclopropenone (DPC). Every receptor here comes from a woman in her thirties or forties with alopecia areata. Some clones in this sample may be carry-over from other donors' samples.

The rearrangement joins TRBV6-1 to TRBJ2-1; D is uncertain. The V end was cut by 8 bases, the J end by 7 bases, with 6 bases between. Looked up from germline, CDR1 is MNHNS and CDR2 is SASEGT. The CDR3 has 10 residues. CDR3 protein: CASVWNEQFF. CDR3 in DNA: TGTGCCAGCGTTTGGAATGAGCAGTTCTTC.

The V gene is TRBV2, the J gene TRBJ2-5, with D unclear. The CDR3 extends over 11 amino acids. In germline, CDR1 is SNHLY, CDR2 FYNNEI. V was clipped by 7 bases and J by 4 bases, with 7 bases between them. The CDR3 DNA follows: TGTGCCAGCACGATCAGAGAGACCCAGTACTTC. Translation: CASTIRETQYF.

The CDR3 bases are TGCAGCGTTTGGGCACCCATGAACACTGAAGCTTTCTTT. Residues: CSVWAPMNTEAFF. The V call is TRBV29-1, the J call TRBJ1-1, with D uncertain. The CDR3 is 13 amino acids. Germline CDR1 and CDR2: SQVTM and ANQGSEA. V was trimmed by 5 bases and J by 0 bases, leaving 10 bases between them.

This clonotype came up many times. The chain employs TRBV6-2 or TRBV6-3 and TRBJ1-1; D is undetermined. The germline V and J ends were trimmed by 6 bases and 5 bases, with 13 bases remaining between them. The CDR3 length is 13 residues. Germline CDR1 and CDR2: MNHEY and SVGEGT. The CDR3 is CASSLSQRTEAFF. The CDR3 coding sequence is TGTGCCAGCAGCCTCTCCCAAAGGACTGAAGCTTTCTTT.

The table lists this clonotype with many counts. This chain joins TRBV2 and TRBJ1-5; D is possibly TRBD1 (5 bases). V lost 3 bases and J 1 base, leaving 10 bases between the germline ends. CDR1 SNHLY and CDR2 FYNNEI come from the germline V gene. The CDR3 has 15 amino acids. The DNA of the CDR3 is TGTGCCAGCAGTGAGGATAGACAGAGCAATCAGCCCCAGCATTTT. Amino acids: CASSEDRQSNQPQHF.

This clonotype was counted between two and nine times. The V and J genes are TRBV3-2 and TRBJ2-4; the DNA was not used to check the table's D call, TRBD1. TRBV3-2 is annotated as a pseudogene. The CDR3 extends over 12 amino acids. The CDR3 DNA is TGTGCCAGCAGCCCCGGACATTACGACGGGGACTTC. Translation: CASSPGHYDGDF.

CDR3 region: CASSLPQGRGAFF. The DNA for the CDR3 is TGTGCCAGCAGTCTTCCACAGGGGAGGGGAGCTTTCTTT. The chain combines TRBV27 with TRBJ1-1, with 7 bases aligning to TRBD1. V gave up 5 bases and J gave up 10 bases; unmatched junction bases: 10. Germline V gene lookup returns CDR1 MNHEY and CDR2 SMNVEV (reference sequence). The CDR3 is 13 amino acids.

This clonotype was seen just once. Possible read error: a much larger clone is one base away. The CDR3 nucleotides are TGTGCCAGCAGCGGACTAGCGGGGGCGAACACCGGGAAGCTGTTTTTT. This codes for CASSGLAGANTGKLFF. The chain carries TRBV6-5 and TRBJ2-2; 13 nucleotides align to TRBD2. CDR1 MNHEY and CDR2 SVGAGI come from the germline V gene. CDR3 length: 16 residues.

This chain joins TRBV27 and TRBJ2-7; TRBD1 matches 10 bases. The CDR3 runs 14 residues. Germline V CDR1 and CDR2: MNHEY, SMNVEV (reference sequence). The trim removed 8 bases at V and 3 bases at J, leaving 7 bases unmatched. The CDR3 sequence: CASRRDRGIYEQYF. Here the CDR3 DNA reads TGTGCCAGCCGACGGGACAGGGGAATCTACGAGCAGTACTTC.

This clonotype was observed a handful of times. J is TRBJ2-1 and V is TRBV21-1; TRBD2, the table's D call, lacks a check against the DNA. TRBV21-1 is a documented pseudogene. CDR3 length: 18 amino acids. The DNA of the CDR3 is TGTGCCAGCAGCAAAGAGGGTAGCGGGAGAGTCCCCTACAATGAGCAGTTCTTC. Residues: CASSKEGSGRVPYNEQFF.

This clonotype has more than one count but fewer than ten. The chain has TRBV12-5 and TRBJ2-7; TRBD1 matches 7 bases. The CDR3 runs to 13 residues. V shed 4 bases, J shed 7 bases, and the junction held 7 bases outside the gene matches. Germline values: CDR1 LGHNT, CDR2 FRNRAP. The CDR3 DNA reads TGTGCTAGTGGTTCGACGACAGGGTTGGAGCAGTACTTC. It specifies CASGSTTGLEQYF.

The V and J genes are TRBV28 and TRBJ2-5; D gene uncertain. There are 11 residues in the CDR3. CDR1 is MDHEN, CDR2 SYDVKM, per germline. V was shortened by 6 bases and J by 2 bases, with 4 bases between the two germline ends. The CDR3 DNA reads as TGTGCCAGCAGACAGCAAGAGACCCAGTACTTC. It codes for CASRQQETQYF.

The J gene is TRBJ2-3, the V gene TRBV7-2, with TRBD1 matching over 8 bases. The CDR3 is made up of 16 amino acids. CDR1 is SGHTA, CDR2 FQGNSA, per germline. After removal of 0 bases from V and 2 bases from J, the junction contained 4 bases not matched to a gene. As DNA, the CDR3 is TGTGCCAGCAGCTTAGCGGGGACAGGCGCCACAGATACGCAGTATTTT. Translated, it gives CASSLAGTGATDTQYF.

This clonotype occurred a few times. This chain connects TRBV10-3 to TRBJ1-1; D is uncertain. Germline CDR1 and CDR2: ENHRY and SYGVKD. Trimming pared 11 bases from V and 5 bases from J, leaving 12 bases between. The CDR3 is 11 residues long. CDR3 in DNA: TGTGCCGCCGACGATGGAACTGAAGCTTTCTTT. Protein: CAADDGTEAFF.

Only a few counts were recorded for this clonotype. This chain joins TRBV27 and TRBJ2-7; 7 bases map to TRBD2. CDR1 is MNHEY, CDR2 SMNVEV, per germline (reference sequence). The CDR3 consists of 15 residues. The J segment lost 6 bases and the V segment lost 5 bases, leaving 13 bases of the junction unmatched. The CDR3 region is CASSALAVGVSEQYF. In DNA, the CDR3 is TGTGCCAGCAGTGCTCTAGCGGTGGGGGTCTCCGAGCAGTACTTC.

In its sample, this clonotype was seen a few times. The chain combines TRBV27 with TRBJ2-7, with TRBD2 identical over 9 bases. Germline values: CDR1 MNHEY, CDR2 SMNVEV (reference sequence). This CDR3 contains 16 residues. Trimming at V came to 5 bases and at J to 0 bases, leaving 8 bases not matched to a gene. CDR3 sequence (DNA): TGTGCCAGCAGTCTAAGAGCGGGAGGACTCTCCTACGAGCAGTACTTC. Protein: CASSLRAGGLSYEQYF.

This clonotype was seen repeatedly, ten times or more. The CDR3 here is CASSQGGQETQYF. The CDR3 bases are TGTGCCAGCAGCCAAGGGGGCCAAGAGACCCAGTACTTC. The J gene is TRBJ2-5, the V gene TRBV6-5, with D possibly matching TRBD1 (6 bases). V lost 6 bases to trimming and J lost 1 base, with 9 bases between them. Germline lookup yields CDR1 MNHEY and CDR2 SVGAGI. This CDR3 spans 13 amino acids.

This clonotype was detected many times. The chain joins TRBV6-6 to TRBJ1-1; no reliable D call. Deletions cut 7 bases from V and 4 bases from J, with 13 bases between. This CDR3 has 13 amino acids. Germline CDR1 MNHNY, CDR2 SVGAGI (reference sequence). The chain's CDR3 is CASIRMGGTEAFF. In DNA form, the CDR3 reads TGTGCCAGCATCCGAATGGGAGGCACTGAAGCTTTCTTT.

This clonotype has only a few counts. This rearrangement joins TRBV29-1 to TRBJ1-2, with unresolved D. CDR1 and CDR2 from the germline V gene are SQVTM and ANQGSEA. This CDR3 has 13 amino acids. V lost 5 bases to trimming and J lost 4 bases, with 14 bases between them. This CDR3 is CSVLSGWLYGYTF. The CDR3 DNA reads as TGCAGCGTTCTGTCAGGTTGGCTCTATGGCTACACCTTC.

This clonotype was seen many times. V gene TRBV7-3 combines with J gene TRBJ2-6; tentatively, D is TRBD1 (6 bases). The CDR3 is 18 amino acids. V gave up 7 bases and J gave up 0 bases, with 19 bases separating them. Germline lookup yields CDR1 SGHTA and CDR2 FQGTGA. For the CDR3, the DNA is TGTGCCAGCACCCTAGGGGGTGGGGCCCGCTCTGGGGCCAACGTCCTGACTTTC. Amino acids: CASTLGGGARSGANVLTF.

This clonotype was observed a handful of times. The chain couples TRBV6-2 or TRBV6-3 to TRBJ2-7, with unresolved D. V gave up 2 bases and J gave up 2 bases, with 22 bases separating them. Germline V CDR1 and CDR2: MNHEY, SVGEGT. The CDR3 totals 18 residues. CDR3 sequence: CASSYRTDLGLLTYEQYF. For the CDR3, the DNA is TGTGCCAGCAGTTACAGGACCGATTTAGGCCTCCTTACCTACGAGCAGTACTTC.

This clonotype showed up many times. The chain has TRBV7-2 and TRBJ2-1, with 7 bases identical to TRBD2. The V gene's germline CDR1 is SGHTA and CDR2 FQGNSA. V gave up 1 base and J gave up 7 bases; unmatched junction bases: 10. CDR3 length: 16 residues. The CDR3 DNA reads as TGTGCCAGCAGCTTAGGCCAGGCGGGAGCGGAGAATGAGCAGTTCTTC. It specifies CASSLGQAGAENEQFF.

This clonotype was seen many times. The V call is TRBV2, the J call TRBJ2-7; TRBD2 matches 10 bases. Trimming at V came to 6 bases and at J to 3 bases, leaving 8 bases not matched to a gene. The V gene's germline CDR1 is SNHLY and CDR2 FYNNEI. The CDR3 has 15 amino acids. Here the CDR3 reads CASRPPGLANYEQYF. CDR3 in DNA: TGTGCCAGCAGGCCTCCGGGACTAGCGAACTACGAGCAGTACTTC.

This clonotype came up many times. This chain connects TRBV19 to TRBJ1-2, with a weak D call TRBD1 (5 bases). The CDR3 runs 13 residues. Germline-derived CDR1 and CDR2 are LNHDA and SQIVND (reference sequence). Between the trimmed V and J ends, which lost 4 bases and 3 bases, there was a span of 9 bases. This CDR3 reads CASSTSGYYGYTF. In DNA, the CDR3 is TGTGCCAGTAGTACTTCAGGGTACTATGGCTACACCTTC.

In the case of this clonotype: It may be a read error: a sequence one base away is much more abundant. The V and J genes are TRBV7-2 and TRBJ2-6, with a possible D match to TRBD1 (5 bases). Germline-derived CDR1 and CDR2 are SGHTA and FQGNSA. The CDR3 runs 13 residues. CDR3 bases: TGTGCCAGCAGCTTACCTGGGGCCAACGTCCTGTCTTTC. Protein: CASSLPGANVLSF.

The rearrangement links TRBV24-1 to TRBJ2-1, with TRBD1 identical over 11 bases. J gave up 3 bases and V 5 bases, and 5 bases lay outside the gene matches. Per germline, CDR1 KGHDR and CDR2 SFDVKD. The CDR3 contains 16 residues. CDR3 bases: TGTGCCACCAGTGCCTTCGGGACAGGGGGCTACAATGAGCAGTTCTTC. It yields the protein CATSAFGTGGYNEQFF.

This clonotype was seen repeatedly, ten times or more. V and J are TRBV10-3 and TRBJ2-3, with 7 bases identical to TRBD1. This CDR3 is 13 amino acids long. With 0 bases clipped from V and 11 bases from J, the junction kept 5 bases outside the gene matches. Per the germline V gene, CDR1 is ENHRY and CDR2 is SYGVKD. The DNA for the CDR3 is TGTGCCATCAGTGAGTCGAAGGGGGCCCTGCAGTATTTT. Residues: CAISESKGALQYF.

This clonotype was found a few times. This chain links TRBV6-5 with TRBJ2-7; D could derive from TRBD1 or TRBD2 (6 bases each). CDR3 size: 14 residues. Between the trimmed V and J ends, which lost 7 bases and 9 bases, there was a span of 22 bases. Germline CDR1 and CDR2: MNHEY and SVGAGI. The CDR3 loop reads CASTPGKGGNGQYF. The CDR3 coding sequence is TGTGCCAGCACCCCCGGCAAGGGGGGAAATGGGCAGTACTTC.